These 24 T cell receptor beta chains came from one sample sequenced in a study of monozygotic twins with inflammatory bowel disease. Following a re-call of the 5' RACE reads, TCRdb has one entry per CDR3 protein and lacks DNA. This table lists approximately 400,000 distinct CDR3 sequences. Sequencing was carried out using blood. Every receptor here comes from a human donor with ulcerative colitis or Crohn's disease, or a healthy co-twin of an affected twin (not recorded which).

The rearrangement uses TRBV6-5 and TRBJ1-6. CDR1 is MNHEY, CDR2 SVGAGI, per germline. This CDR3 is 14 amino acids long. The CDR3 region is CASSYSEGMAPLHF.

V usage is TRBV30 and J usage is TRBJ1-4; absent DNA, TCRdb's TRBD1 call cannot be checked. Germline assignment: CDR1 GTSNPN and CDR2 SVGIG (reference sequence). This CDR3 is built from 14 residues. CDR3 loop: CAWSTGQPNEKLFF.

The chain couples TRBV24-1 to TRBJ2-2; no DNA is available, so the TRBD1 call from TCRdb remains unchecked. In germline, CDR1 is KGHDR, CDR2 SFDVKD. The length of the CDR3 is 15 residues. CDR3 sequence reads: CATSEAGTGIGELFF.

This chain uses TRBV29-1 with TRBJ2-7. The V gene's germline CDR1 is SQVTM and CDR2 ANQGSEA. The CDR3 sequence is 11 residues long. The CDR3 sequence: CSVRLGYEQYF.

The chain employs TRBV6-5 and TRBJ1-1; TCRdb's D call of TRBD1 is untestable without DNA. The CDR3 totals 15 residues. Germline assignment: CDR1 MNHEY and CDR2 SVGAGI. The CDR3 sequence is CASSYPSGDRREAFF.

V is TRBV2 and J is TRBJ2-5; no DNA is available, so the TRBD2 call from TCRdb remains unchecked. CDR1 SNHLY and CDR2 FYNNEI come from the germline V gene. The CDR3 totals 16 residues. The CDR3 here is CASSDPSGGVQETQYF.

V is TRBV5-6 and J is TRBJ1-4; TCRdb returns TRBD1, unconfirmable since there is no DNA. Germline CDR1 is SGHDT and CDR2 is YYEEEE. The CDR3 has 14 residues. CDR3 amino acids: CASSTRGPNEKLFF.

The chain carries TRBV7-6 and TRBJ2-5; TCRdb selects TRBD1, and the lack of DNA leaves this call unchecked. This CDR3 has 15 residues. The germline CDR1 and CDR2 sequences are SGHVS and FNYEAQ. The CDR3 here is CASTQPDRGHETQYF.

The chain is built from TRBV30 and TRBJ1-1. This CDR3 is 11 amino acids long. Germline V gene data show CDR1 as GTSNPN and CDR2 as SVGIG (reference sequence). CDR3 protein: CAWIWNTEAFF. The full variable domain, with the rest looked up from reference TRBV30 and TRBJ1-1, is SQTIHQWPATLVQPVGSPLSLECTVEGTSNPNLYWYRQAAGRGLQLLFYSVGIGQISSEVPQNLSASRPQDRQFILSSKKLLLSDSGFYLCAWIWNTEAFFGQGTRLTVV.

The V and J genes are TRBV11-1 and TRBJ2-6; TCRdb selects TRBD1, and the lack of DNA leaves this call unchecked. CDR1 and CDR2 (germline): SGHAT, FQDESV (reference sequence). The CDR3 contains 18 residues. The CDR3: CASSPKQGGTSGANVLTF.

The J gene is TRBJ2-1, the V gene TRBV29-1; TCRdb gives TRBD1 as the D gene, but with no DNA this cannot be confirmed. CDR3 size: 15 residues. The germline gives CDR1 SQVTM, CDR2 ANQGSEA. The CDR3 reads CSVAKGGNTYNEQFF.

The chain couples TRBV7-2 to TRBJ1-6; the D call of TRBD1 rests on TCRdb alone, since no DNA is present to check it. The germline gives CDR1 SGHTA, CDR2 FQGNSA. The CDR3 totals 13 residues. CDR3 residues: CASGGGLNSPLHF.

The genes are TRBV19 and TRBJ1-3; the D call from TCRdb, TRBD1, cannot be confirmed without DNA. Looked up from germline, CDR1 is LNHDA and CDR2 is SQIVND (reference sequence). The CDR3 has 14 residues. CDR3 sequence: CASSTGTIGNTIYF.

V gene TRBV11-1 combines with J gene TRBJ1-4. Germline V gives CDR1 SGHAT, CDR2 FQDESV (reference sequence). This CDR3 comprises 16 residues. The CDR3 is CASSLGGGRFDEKLFF.

This chain links TRBV29-1 with TRBJ1-2; the D call from TCRdb, TRBD1, cannot be confirmed without DNA. Germline values: CDR1 SQVTM, CDR2 ANQGSEA. The CDR3 contains 14 residues. The chain's CDR3 is CSIPSGQGFYGYTF.

The chain employs TRBV20-1 and TRBJ2-3; the TCRdb D gene call, TRBD2, has no DNA to confirm it. The germline V gene has CDR1 DFQATT and CDR2 SNEGSKA (reference sequence). CDR3 size: 16 residues. The CDR3 loop is CSAASWRRLSTDTQYF.

The gene calls are TRBV5-1 and TRBJ2-3; the TRBD2 assignment by TCRdb is unverifiable without DNA. The CDR3 contains 12 residues. Germline V CDR1 and CDR2: SGHRS, YFSETQ. Here the CDR3 reads CASSRGLAPVRF.

The chain uses TRBV6-2 or TRBV6-3 and TRBJ1-5; TCRdb returns TRBD1, unconfirmable since there is no DNA. The CDR3 is 16 amino acids. Germline V lookup: CDR1 MNHEY, CDR2 SVGEGT. This chain's CDR3 is CASSYPPQGGNQPQHF.

This chain connects TRBV19 to TRBJ1-5. The CDR3 consists of 11 residues. Germline V gene lookup returns CDR1 LNHDA and CDR2 SQIVND (reference sequence). CDR3 amino acids: CASSPDLSQHF. The complete variable domain, with remaining parts taken from reference TRBV19 and TRBJ1-5, reads DGGITQSPKYLFRKEGQNVTLSCEQNLNHDAMYWYRQDPGQGLRLIYYSQIVNDFQKGDIAEGYSVSREKKESFPLTVTSAQKNPTAFYLCASSPDLSQHFGDGTRLSIL.

The chain combines TRBV15 with TRBJ1-5; no DNA is available, so the TRBD1 call from TCRdb remains unchecked. The CDR3 consists of 16 residues. CDR1 and CDR2 from the germline V gene are LNHNV and YYDKDF (reference sequence). This chain's CDR3 is CATSGGTGGGNQPQHF.

The chain combines TRBV5-1 with TRBJ2-1. The germline V gene encodes CDR1 SGHRS and CDR2 YFSETQ. This CDR3 comprises 13 residues. CDR3 in amino acids: CASSADLVNEQSF. The complete variable domain, with remaining parts taken from reference TRBV5-1 and TRBJ2-1, reads KAGVTQTPRYLIKTRGQQVTLSCSPISGHRSVSWYQQTPGQGLQFLFEYFSETQRNKGNFPGRFSGRQFSNSRSEMNVSTLELGDSALYLCASSADLVNEQSFGPGTRLTVL.

V is TRBV20-1 and J is TRBJ2-1; with no DNA, the TCRdb D assignment of TRBD1 cannot be verified. The CDR3 totals 14 residues. In germline, CDR1 is DFQATT, CDR2 SNEGSKA (reference sequence). The CDR3 reads CSAGGDSLGNEQFF.

This sequence joins TRBV14 and TRBJ2-2; the TCRdb D gene call, TRBD1, has no DNA to confirm it. Germline V gene sequence: CDR1 SGHDN, CDR2 FVKESK. The CDR3 totals 15 residues. This chain's CDR3 is CASSQLRGNTGELFF.

J is TRBJ2-7 and V is TRBV5-1; TCRdb calls TRBD1, which cannot be checked without DNA. This CDR3 has 15 residues. Germline V gene sequence: CDR1 SGHRS, CDR2 YFSETQ. The CDR3 here is CASSSWTGTSYEQYF.